The 8 T cell receptor beta chains reported below all come from one sample, sequenced in a study of identical twins. TCRdb re-analysed the 5' RACE reads in MiXCR, keeping a single row per CDR3 protein. The sample lists approximately 140,000 distinct CDR3 sequences; under 4.5% were seen once. The sequenced sample consisted of memory T cells sorted from blood. The receptors shown here come from a man aged 18 to 35 in good health.

Many counts were recorded for this clonotype. V usage is TRBV12-3 or TRBV12-4 and J usage is TRBJ1-4, with 8 bases fitting TRBD1. The trim removed 6 bases at V and 8 bases at J, leaving 8 bases unmatched. The CDR3 length is 14 residues. The CDR3 coding sequence is TGTGCCAGCAGGGACCGGACAGGGAAAGAAAAACTGTTTTTT. Translation gives CASRDRTGKEKLFF.

The gene calls are TRBV3-1 and TRBJ1-6; D gene unclear. V was shortened by 2 bases and J by 0 bases, with 14 bases between the two germline ends. Germline CDR1 and CDR2: LGHDT and YNNKEL (reference sequence). The length of the CDR3 is 18 residues. The CDR3 reads CASSQRPGVSSYNSPLHF. In nucleotides, the CDR3 is TGTGCCAGCAGCCAAAGACCCGGGGTTAGCTCCTATAATTCACCCCTCCACTTT. The full variable domain, in which reference TRBV3-1 and TRBJ1-6 provide the parts outside the CDR3, is DTAVSQTPKYLVTQMGNDKSIKCEQNLGHDTMYWYKQDSKKFLKIMFSYNNKELIINETVPNRFSPKSPDKAHLNLHINSLELGDSAVYFCASSQRPGVSSYNSPLHFGNGTRLTVT.

This clonotype was observed many times. This chain joins TRBV4-3 and TRBJ2-7; D possibly matches TRBD1 or TRBD2 (5 bases each). V gave up 0 bases and J gave up 6 bases, with 15 bases separating them. Per the germline V gene, CDR1 is LGHNA and CDR2 is YSLEER. The CDR3 covers 15 residues. The CDR3 protein is CASSQDGARVFEQYF. The CDR3 nucleotides are TGCGCCAGCAGCCAAGACGGGGCCAGGGTTTTCGAGCAGTACTTC.

This clonotype was recorded many times. The chain carries TRBV3-1 and TRBJ1-2, with D unclear. The CDR3 spans 13 residues. CDR1 and CDR2 from the germline V gene are LGHDT and YNNKEL (reference sequence). V gave up 0 bases and J gave up 2 bases, with 4 bases separating them. DNA of the CDR3: TGTGCCAGCAGCCAAGAGGTCAACTATGGCTACACCTTC. Its protein product is CASSQEVNYGYTF.

This clonotype has just a few counts. This chain joins TRBV11-3 and TRBJ1-1; 9 bases align to TRBD1. V trimming: 5 bases; J trimming: 0 bases; junction bases outside the gene matches: 1. CDR3 size: 14 residues. The germline V gene encodes CDR1 SGHNT and CDR2 YENEEA. The CDR3 here is CASSGQGMNTEAFF. CDR3 nucleotides: TGTGCCAGCAGCGGACAGGGGATGAACACTGAAGCTTTCTTT.

This clonotype showed up many times. The rearrangement uses TRBV6-1 and TRBJ2-5; D possibly corresponds to TRBD2 (5 bases). Germline loops: CDR1 MNHNS, CDR2 SASEGT. The CDR3 sequence is 14 residues long. With 6 bases removed from V and 2 bases from J, the gap between germline ends came to 13 bases. The CDR3 loop reads CASREPGLQETQYF. Written as DNA, the CDR3 is TGTGCCAGCAGAGAACCGGGGTTACAAGAGACCCAGTACTTC.

This clonotype was observed many times. CDR3 in amino acids: CSARLKGHRYTEAFF. CDR3 DNA sequence: TGCAGTGCTCGGCTTAAAGGACATAGGTACACTGAAGCTTTCTTT. The rearrangement links TRBV20-1 to TRBJ1-1, with D perhaps matching TRBD1 (5 bases). CDR3 length: 15 amino acids. Germline CDR1 reads DFQATT; CDR2 reads SNEGSKA (reference sequence). V was cut by 5 bases and J by 3 bases, with 19 bases left in between.

At least ten counts were recorded for this clonotype. V gene TRBV27 combines with J gene TRBJ1-3; unclear D gene. CDR1 and CDR2 (germline): MNHEY, SMNVEV (reference sequence). The V gene lost 5 bases and the J gene lost 4 bases, with 9 bases spanning the gap. The CDR3 is 13 residues long. The DNA for the CDR3 is TGTGCCAGCAGTATTACATGGGGAAACACCATATATTTT. Its translation is CASSITWGNTIYF.